This record concerns one TCR beta chain sequence. The V segment lost 3 bases and the J segment 12 bases; nucleotides outside the gene matches: 11. CDR1 SGHRS and CDR2 YFSETQ come from the germline V gene. This CDR3 contains 16 residues. The data were taken from a study of blood T cell repertoires in COVID-19. Study at large: Acute and convalescent COVID-19 samples came from the United States, Italy and Spain. In each case, the material was cDNA or gDNA derived from T cells, B-cell-depleted T cells, or PBMCs.

In the authors' methods: How many nucleated cells were present was estimated from reference gene primer amplification. Sequencing used immunoSEQ multiplex PCR; TCRdb keeps in-frame clones, though not all of them. That table is the source of V, J and clone size, and D and trimming were worked out from the DNA. The sample contains around 180,000 clones, approximately 80% of which appear only once. The sample consisted of peripheral blood. V gene TRBV5-1 combines with J gene TRBJ2-1; TRBD2 matches at 14 bases. This clonotype was sampled from a human donor in a cohort sampled during active COVID-19. CDR3: CASSSRTSGGREGQFF. The CDR3 coding sequence is TGCGCCAGCAGCTCCCGGACTAGCGGGGGGCGAGAGGGGCAGTTCTTC. Full variable domain (rest looked up from reference TRBV5-1 and TRBJ2-1): KAGVTQTPRYLIKTRGQQVTLSCSPISGHRSVSWYQQTPGQGLQFLFEYFSETQRNKGNFPGRFSGRQFSNSRSEMNVSTLELGDSALYLCASSSRTSGGREGQFFGPGTRLTVL.